Each of the 22 T cell receptor beta chains below was sequenced from the same sample in a study of T cell responses to AZD1222 COVID-19 vaccine. Profiled with immunoSEQ multiplex PCR; TCRdb holds only in-frame clones, not every one. The sample holds fewer than 100,000 clones, 87% seen once. Sequencing used peripheral blood, obtained 28 days after the second AZD1222 dose. These receptors all stem from an adult who received the AZD1222 COVID-19 vaccine.

This sequence joins TRBV18 and TRBJ2-7, with D possibly TRBD2 on 6 matching bases. Germline-derived CDR1 and CDR2 are KGHSH and LQKENI. V was clipped by 6 bases and J by 3 bases, with 18 bases between them. CDR3 length: 15 amino acids. The DNA of the CDR3 is TGTGCCAGCTCCTCGGGGACTGCCCCTATCTACGAGCAGTACTTC. This sequence encodes CASSSGTAPIYEQYF.

The chain links TRBV11-2 to TRBJ2-7; D is perhaps TRBD1 (5 bases). From germline, CDR1 is SGHAT and CDR2 FQNNGV. Trimming took off 2 bases at V and 3 bases at J, with 20 bases between the two ends. This CDR3 region has 17 residues. The CDR3 nucleotides read TGTGCCAGCAGCTTAACTCTCGGACAAGTACTTTACTACGAGCAGTACTTC. It codes for CASSLTLGQVLYYEQYF.

The chain is built from TRBV7-2 and TRBJ1-2; 8 nucleotides agree with TRBD1. Germline CDR1 is SGHTA and CDR2 is FQGNSA. The CDR3 is made up of 14 amino acids. The junction had 4 bases not matched to a gene; V was cut back by 3 bases and J by 4 bases. CDR3 region: CASSLSGGLYGYTF. In nucleotides, the CDR3 is TGTGCCAGCAGCTTGTCAGGGGGCCTCTATGGCTACACCTTC.

The chain is built from TRBV28 and TRBJ2-7, with unresolved D. Germline CDR1 MDHEN, CDR2 SYDVKM. Trimming took off 2 bases at V and 8 bases at J, with 13 bases between the two ends. The CDR3 totals 13 residues. In DNA, the CDR3 is TGTGCCAGCAGTTTAGAGCCCCTTTATCAGCAGTACTTC. Protein sequence: CASSLEPLYQQYF.

The J gene is TRBJ1-1, the V gene TRBV4-3, with D unresolved. The V gene lost 0 bases and the J gene lost 2 bases, with 7 bases spanning the gap. The V gene's germline CDR1 is LGHNA and CDR2 YSLEER. The CDR3 length is 14 residues. The CDR3 DNA sequence: TGCGCCAGCAGCCAAGAACCTCAAAACACTGAAGCTTTCTTT. Translated: CASSQEPQNTEAFF.

V is TRBV7-8 and J is TRBJ2-5; D not certain. CDR3 length: 11 amino acids. From germline, CDR1 is SGHVS and CDR2 FQNEAQ. Trimming pared 5 bases from V and 6 bases from J, leaving 7 bases between. The CDR3 sequence: CASSQRQTQYF. The CDR3 DNA reads as TGTGCCAGCAGCCAGCGACAGACCCAGTACTTC.

The genes are TRBV5-1 and TRBJ1-2, with D unresolved. The CDR3 length is 15 residues. Germline CDR1 reads SGHRS; CDR2 reads YFSETQ. The V end was cut by 4 bases, the J end by 4 bases, with 17 bases between. The CDR3 DNA follows: TGCGCCAGCAGCAGGTCCAGGTTCGACTCCTATGGCTACACCTTC. It codes for CASSRSRFDSYGYTF.

The rearrangement links TRBV12-5 to TRBJ2-2; either TRBD1 or TRBD2 may fit D (5 bases each). The CDR3 loop spans 17 amino acids. V lost 0 bases and J 0 bases, leaving 11 bases between the germline ends. Germline assignment: CDR1 LGHNT and CDR2 FRNRAP. The CDR3, as DNA: TGTGCTAGTGGTTTGGTGTCGGGGACCGCGAACACCGGGGAGCTGTTTTTT. Its protein is CASGLVSGTANTGELFF. Complete variable domain (other parts from reference TRBV12-5 and TRBJ2-2): DARVTQTPRHKVTEMGQEVTMRCQPILGHNTVFWYRQTMMQGLELLAYFRNRAPLDDSGMPKDRFSAEMPDATLATLKIQPSEPRDSAVYFCASGLVSGTANTGELFFGEGSRLTVL.

The chain links TRBV7-9 to TRBJ1-1; no reliable D call. V was clipped by 5 bases and J by 1 base, with 8 bases between them. Germline loops: CDR1 SEHNR, CDR2 FQNEAQ (reference sequence). CDR3 length: 13 amino acids. DNA for the CDR3: TGTGCCAGCAGCCCGACATCGAACACTGAAGCTTTCTTT. This encodes CASSPTSNTEAFF.

The V call is TRBV7-2, the J call TRBJ2-7; 15 bases are shared with TRBD2. Losses at the gene ends were 5 bases for V and 0 bases for J; bases not matched to a gene: 8. The CDR3 covers 18 residues. Germline V lookup: CDR1 SGHTA, CDR2 FQGNSA. CDR3 sequence reads: CASSPLGLAGGNSYEQYF. As DNA, the CDR3 is TGTGCCAGCAGCCCCCTTGGACTAGCGGGGGGGAACTCCTACGAGCAGTACTTC.

This clone was detected once. This chain connects TRBV4-1 to TRBJ1-1; TRBD1 is a possible D gene (5 bases). V dropped 1 base and J dropped 7 bases, with 16 bases sitting between them. The CDR3 has 15 amino acids. CDR1 and CDR2 (germline): MGHRA, YSYEKL. CDR3 loop: CASSQGGGPQIEAFF. As DNA, the CDR3 is TGCGCCAGCAGCCAAGGGGGGGGACCGCAAATTGAAGCTTTCTTT.

The chain has TRBV6-5 and TRBJ1-2; weak D call: TRBD1 (5 bases). Germline-derived CDR1 and CDR2 are MNHEY and SVGAGI. This CDR3 spans 16 amino acids. V was shortened by 0 bases and J by 10 bases, with 21 bases between the two germline ends. The CDR3 coding sequence is TGTGCCAGCAGTTACTCCGCAGGGCAGGGTGTAGCGGACTACACCTTC. It yields the protein CASSYSAGQGVADYTF.

The rearrangement uses TRBV5-6 and TRBJ2-7; 10 nucleotides agree with TRBD1. Trimming at V came to 8 bases and at J to 6 bases, leaving 8 bases not matched to a gene. Germline CDR1 reads SGHDT; CDR2 reads YYEEEE. This CDR3 comprises 13 residues. CDR3 nucleotides: TGTGCCAGTAAGGGACAGGGGCTCGGCGAGCAGTACTTC. This translates into CASKGQGLGEQYF. Full variable domain (remainder filled in from reference TRBV5-6 and TRBJ2-7): DAGVTQSPTHLIKTRGQQVTLRCSPKSGHDTVSWYQQALGQGPQFIFQYYEEEERQRGNFPDRFSGHQFPNYSSELNVNALLLGDSALYLCASKGQGLGEQYFGPGTRLTVT.

This clone was counted between two and nine times. V is TRBV18 and J is TRBJ1-5; possibly TRBD1 for D (5 bases). Germline CDR1 KGHSH, CDR2 LQKENI. The CDR3 runs to 17 residues. Trimming took off 6 bases at V and 1 base at J, with 19 bases between the two ends. CDR3 residues: CASSLGSRGGSNQPQHF. CDR3 DNA: TGTGCCAGCTCCCTAGGGAGTCGGGGGGGGAGCAATCAGCCCCAGCATTTT.

V gene TRBV14 combines with J gene TRBJ2-1, with D perhaps TRBD2 (5 bases). Germline V gene sequence: CDR1 SGHDN, CDR2 FVKESK. CDR3 length equals 14 residues. Trimming shortened V by 3 bases and J by 12 bases, and 18 bases separated the two germline ends. The CDR3 DNA is TGTGCCAGCAGCCAGTCCCTAGCCACCCTTGGGCAGTTCTTC. It yields the protein CASSQSLATLGQFF. Full variable domain (outside the CDR3, taken from reference TRBV14 and TRBJ2-1): EAGVTQFPSHSVIEKGQTVTLRCDPISGHDNLYWYRRVMGKEIKFLLHFVKESKQDESGMPNNRFLAERTGGTYSTLKVQPAELEDSGVYFCASSQSLATLGQFFGPGTRLTVL.

The chain is built from TRBV14 and TRBJ1-2; the match to TRBD1 covers 8 bases. The germline CDR1 and CDR2 sequences are SGHDN and FVKESK. V lost 4 bases and J lost 4; bases outside the gene matches: 5. This CDR3 has 14 residues. The CDR3 DNA follows: TGTGCCAGCAGCCCCAGACAGGGGCTCTATGGCTACACCTTC. Translating gives CASSPRQGLYGYTF.

The chain combines TRBV3-1 (or the pseudogene TRBV3-2) with TRBJ2-5, with 12 bases aligning to TRBD2. CDR3 length: 14 amino acids. Trimming took 8 bases from V and 5 from J; bases not matched to a gene: 6. Per germline, CDR1 LGHDT and CDR2 YNNKEL (reference sequence). CDR3 residues: CASATSGGRETQYF. The CDR3 nucleotides read TGTGCCAGCGCTACTAGCGGGGGGAGGGAGACCCAGTACTTC.

The chain is built from TRBV9 and TRBJ2-5; no definite D call. Trimming left V 4 bases short and J 7 bases short, with 20 bases between. The CDR3 loop spans 15 amino acids. Germline CDR1 is SGDLS and CDR2 is YYNGEE. CDR3 DNA: TGTGCCAGCAGCCCCCCGGGCATGCAAAAGGGGACCCAGTACTTC. This translates into CASSPPGMQKGTQYF.

The DNA of the CDR3 is TGTGCCAGCACGAAAGAGGGGACGGGGGAAAAACTGTTTTTT. Its protein product is CASTKEGTGEKLFF. The chain joins TRBV2 to TRBJ1-4, with D maybe TRBD1 (5 bases). V dropped 7 bases and J dropped 8 bases, with 17 bases sitting between them. CDR3 size: 14 residues. Germline V gives CDR1 SNHLY, CDR2 FYNNEI.

The gene calls are TRBV7-3 and TRBJ1-1; D not certain. V dropped 5 bases and J dropped 5 bases, with 9 bases sitting between them. The CDR3 runs to 12 residues. Germline-derived CDR1 and CDR2 are SGHTA and FQGTGA. The chain's CDR3 is CASSEGRTEAFF. In DNA form, the CDR3 reads TGTGCCAGCAGCGAAGGACGGACTGAAGCTTTCTTT.

V is TRBV5-1 and J is TRBJ2-7; no clear D gene. V was shortened by 0 bases and J by 2 bases, with 15 bases between the two germline ends. Per the germline V gene, CDR1 is SGHRS and CDR2 is YFSETQ. This CDR3 region has 16 residues. CDR3 in DNA: TGCGCCAGCAGCTTGGGGCAGATAAACCTTGCCTACGAGCAGTACTTC. Translated, it gives CASSLGQINLAYEQYF.

V and J are TRBV19 and TRBJ1-5, with 7 bases fitting TRBD1. Germline V gene lookup returns CDR1 LNHDA and CDR2 SQIVND (reference sequence). Trimming at V came to 4 bases and at J to 0 bases, leaving 3 bases not matched to a gene. This CDR3 is built from 15 residues. In nucleotides, the CDR3 is TGTGCCAGTAGTAAACAGGGGAATAGCAATCAGCCCCAGCATTTT. This encodes CASSKQGNSNQPQHF.